The source of this TCR beta chain is a study of blood T cell repertoires in COVID-19. Overall study context: Donors in the United States, Italy and Spain gave samples during acute or convalescent COVID-19. PBMCs, B-cell-depleted T cells, or T cells were the source of the cDNA or gDNA that made up the material.

In the original processing: Reference gene primer amplification gave estimated nucleated cell counts. Sequenced by immunoSEQ multiplex PCR; TCRdb stores in-frame clones only, minus some. D and trimming were read from the DNA, whereas the V and J calls and clone size are those reported in that table. In the table there are 150,000 to 200,000 clones, 85% of which are singletons. Notes on this clone: As the CDR3 is not closed by the conserved phenylalanine or tryptophan, this likely results from a read error. It is unclear where the CDR3 begins or ends on the DNA, so no DNA is shown, and the CDR3 is as TCRdb lists it.

The CDR3 region is 14 residues in length, termini included. Looked up from germline, CDR1 is MNHNS and CDR2 is SASEGT. The origin of this receptor is a human donor with acute or convalescent COVID-19. The donor label of this sample is uncertain. The rearrangement uses TRBV6-1 and TRBJ1-1; the D call of TRBD1 is as the table states it, not checked on the DNA. Sequenced sample: peripheral blood. CDR3 sequence reads: CASSEAGHRLGYLR.